The sample holds many counts of the clone carrying this T cell receptor beta chain. This record belongs to a study of breast tumors, draining lymph nodes, adjacent tissues. Germline assignment: CDR1 SGHTA and CDR2 FQGNSA. With 10 bases clipped from V and 2 bases from J, the junction kept 10 bases outside the gene matches. This CDR3 region has 16 residues. Breast cancer patients provided tissue from their axillary draining lymph nodes. TCRdb used MiXCR to reprocess the multiplex PCR reads, holding one entry per CDR3 protein. This table holds approximately 230,000 distinct CDR3 sequences, under 35% found once.

Material: axillary lymph node tissue. The chain recombines TRBV7-2 with TRBJ2-3; 12 positions match TRBD2. This sequence was found in a female donor with breast cancer. Some clones in this sample may be carry-over from other donors' samples. The CDR3 nucleotides read TGTGCCACTCAGACTAGCGGGGGAACCAACACAGATACGCAGTATTTT. This translates into CATQTSGGTNTDTQYF.